This T cell receptor (beta chain) is from a study of blood T cells in healthy people across ages (dated by TCRdb to between 2014 and 2017). In the study overall: In model experiments, template switching captured roughly one uniquely barcoded TCR beta cDNA molecule for every two T cells. The study measured age-related changes in TCR beta repertoire diversity using deep sequencing normalized with unique cDNA molecular identifiers. The donors were split into four age groups: young (average 16 years), middle-aged (about 40), aged (more than 55) and long-lived (more than 80). Two additional independent replicas of 1 million unique cDNA reads from the same blood draw were analyzed for two donors (one aged 18 to 30 and one aged 80 or older).

The library was prepared using 5' RACE. Sequencer: Illumina HiSeq 2500. The second PCR ran for about 7 to 11 cycles and used a J-beta primer mix along with a sample-barcoded 5' primer. A unique molecular identifier was introduced onto each TCR beta cDNA molecule by a template-switch 5' adaptor carrying 12 random nucleotides. Each sample yielded at least 2.5 million CDR3-containing paired-end reads. First-strand cDNA synthesis was performed from all RNA using the Mint cDNA synthesis kit, with priming by a TRBC-specific oligonucleotide. Following uracil-DNA glycosylase treatment, a first 18-cycle PCR with universal primers M1SS and BC2_uni_R was performed on all cDNA. Per the source publication's procedure: For normalization, 1 million high-quality reads were randomly selected from each sample, with every read carrying a distinct molecular identifier. Instead of being binned into consensus sequences, reads that shared molecular identifiers were thrown out. CDR3 identification, clonotype clustering and error correction used MiTCR with a Q25 quality threshold and the strictest error-elimination algorithm. Lower-bound total TCR beta diversity was estimated with a nonparametric unseen species model using Euler transformation. The raw public data were reprocessed by TCRdb itself: fastp quality trimming at Q25, MiXCR clonotype calling, in-frame beta chains only. Entries that share a CDR3 protein sequence are merged under the most common genes and DNA. The V and J calls, along with clone size, are taken from TCRdb and not from the paper's own processing. A total of more than 900,000 distinct CDR3 sequences appear in this sample, 20% to 25% of them only once. Together, the top ten hold about 0.8% of the sample.

The CDR3 holds 15 amino acids from the cysteine to the phenylalanine. Of the read, only the CDR3 DNA is kept; its 45 bases are in frame from base 1. CDR1 and CDR2 (SGHRS, YFSETQ) derive from the germline V gene. The donors were some 36 Caucasian individuals from Russia, aged 6 to 90 years, who were systemically healthy. Each donor gave around 9.9 milliliters of peripheral blood, collected into EDTA-treated Vacutainer tubes. Ficoll-Paque density-gradient centrifugation was used to isolate PBMCs, with at least 7 million per sample. Total RNA was extracted from PBMCs with Trizol reagent, with at least 5.5 micrograms obtained per sample. The percentages of naive CD45RAhigh/CD27high T cells were determined by flow cytometry on a PBMC aliquot from every donor. What the authors observed across the whole study: Compared with the aged group, more naive CD4+ T cells, fewer expanded clones and increased TCR diversity were shown by the long-lived group, suggesting age selection. Observed TCR beta diversity per million T cells fell roughly linearly with age, and a significant reduction was already apparent by age roughly 40. The percentage of naive T cells measured by flow cytometry correlated strongly with observed TCR beta diversity. Bulk unsorted PBMC profiling prevented conclusive comparison of naive and antigen-experienced compartments. Because the CMV infection status of the donors was unknown, age-related changes in expanded clonotypes may potentially have been confounded. Total diversity estimates from one million sequenced T cells were considered lower bounds and underestimates.

Concerning this clonotype: Its cognate antigen has yet to be identified. No clone much larger than this one lies a single base away; base qualities are absent.

The same data also went into a second study, on T cells of mothers and their children. The second study's authors report: Nine systemically healthy Caucasian individuals served as donors, namely three mothers together with their six children. cDNA synthesis consumed the entire amount of extracted RNA, loaded at around 1.4 ug RNA in each 15 ul reaction. In the second PCR, the M1S primer added sample barcodes and 2-4 random nucleotides. More than 9 million TCR beta CDR3 reads were obtained from each mother, and about 3 million reads were obtained from each child. TCR recombination output is similarly shaped by thymic selection in related and unrelated pairs, with a minor effect exerted by inherited differences. Normalized repertoire overlap was always found to be slightly, but never significantly, higher in related mother-child pairs than in unrelated mother-child pairs. No persistent microchimeric T cell clones were found, with a detection sensitivity of approximately 94 clones per million clonotypes. In the study, deep NGS was used to compare the TCR beta repertoires of mothers and children, and features distinguishing related mother-child pairs from unrelated individuals were sought. The mean age was about 37 +/- 4 years for the mothers and about 12 +/- 4 years for the children. Libraries were sequenced on Illumina HiSeq 2000 with 100+100 nt paired-end reads after adapter ligation with NEBNext reagents. To avoid cross-contamination, the mother libraries and the child libraries were prepared a month apart and sequenced in separate runs. For each donor, somewhere between about 450,000 and 2,000,000 distinct TCR beta clonotypes were identified. Naive TCR beta clonotypes were estimated from low-frequency clonotypes matched to each donor's FACS-determined naive share, without sorting.

The clonotype originates from a girl aged 2 to 9 in good health. The chain employs TRBV5-1 and TRBJ2-5, with 9 junctional bases fitting TRBD2. With the DNA end fitting TRBJ2-1 better, the J assignment may be wrong. The sample was blood. CDR3 protein: CASSLDGTSINEQFF. DNA sequence: TGCGCCAGCAGCTTGGATGGGACTAGCATCAATGAGCAGTTCTTC.